A selection of T cell receptor beta chains follows, all from one sample in a study of shared clonotypes between healthy human individuals. Sequenced by immunoSEQ multiplex PCR; TCRdb stores in-frame clones only, minus some. The sample has 470,000 or so clones; around 73% are singletons. What was sequenced was PBMCs. These receptors all come from a woman aged 40 to 50 in good health. Some clones in this sample may be carry-over from other donors' samples. The CDR3 runs from the conserved cysteine through the conserved F or W. D genes are given only for firm matches. Where a row states a size, it is once, few, many or the class of an expanded clone; other rows omit it.

D	length	size	V	J	DNA	CDR3
TRBD1	18	once	TRBV5-3	TRBJ1-1	TGTGCCAGAAGCTTGGATCGGACAGGGCGTCCCGAGAACACTGAAGCTTTCTTT	CARSLDRTGRPENTEAFF
TRBD2	15	.	TRBV2	TRBJ2-7	TGTGCCAGCAGTCCTCTAGCGGGAGGGCCCTACGAGCAGTACTTC	CASSPLAGGPYEQYF
TRBD1	14	.	TRBV5-6	TRBJ2-1	TGTGCCAGCAGCTTATTATCGGGACAGCTTGAGCAGTTCTTC	CASSLLSGQLEQFF
.	14	.	TRBV28	TRBJ1-1	TGTGCCAGCAGTTTATGGGACAGGAACACTGAAGCTTTCTTT	CASSLWDRNTEAFF
.	17	.	TRBV4-2	TRBJ2-4	TGTGCCAGCAGCCAAGAACCCCTGACATTAGCCAAAAACATTCAGTACTTC	CASSQEPLTLAKNIQYF
TRBD2	14	.	TRBV7-2	TRBJ2-5	TGTGCCAGCAGCTTCGGGACTACCAAAGAGACCCAGTACTTC	CASSFGTTKETQYF
.	15	.	TRBV7-2	TRBJ2-2	TGTGCCAGCAGCCAGCGGCAGGGGAACACCGGGGAGCTGTTTTTT	CASSQRQGNTGELFF
.	13	.	TRBV19	TRBJ2-3	TGTGCCAGTAGTAGGAGGGGCGCAGATACGCAGTATTTT	CASSRRGADTQYF
.	13	.	TRBV5-1	TRBJ2-1	TGCGCCAGCAGCTTGCAAGGGATCAATGAGCAGTTCTTC	CASSLQGINEQFF
TRBD1	17	.	TRBV13	TRBJ2-2	TGTGCCAGCAGCTTAAAACAGGGGGCGCTGGGCACCGGGGAGCTGTTTTTT	CASSLKQGALGTGELFF
.	12	.	TRBV28	TRBJ2-7	TGTGCCAGCAAGGTTGGCGCCAGCGAGCAGTACTTC	CASKVGASEQYF
.	13	.	TRBV28	TRBJ1-5	TGTGCCAGCAGTTTCCCTACAGTAAAGCCCCAGCATTTT	CASSFPTVKPQHF
.	14	.	TRBV6-5	TRBJ2-6	TGTGCCAGCAGTTTGCAGGTTGGGGCCAACGTCCTGACTTTC	CASSLQVGANVLTF
TRBD1	15	.	TRBV5-4	TRBJ1-1	TGTGCCAGCAGCAGAACAGGGGTGGGATATCCTGAAGCTTTCTTT	CASSRTGVGYPEAFF
TRBD2	16	.	TRBV28	TRBJ2-1	TGTGCCAGCAGTTTATTTGCGGGAGGCACCCACAATGAGCAGTTCTTC	CASSLFAGGTHNEQFF
.	13	.	TRBV6-4	TRBJ2-7	TGTGCCAGCAGTGACACCCCGGAGGGCGAGCAGTACTTC	CASSDTPEGEQYF
.	12	.	TRBV28	TRBJ1-2	TGTGCCAGCAGCGACAGGCACTATGGCTACACCTTC	CASSDRHYGYTF
.	13	.	TRBV11-2	TRBJ1-6	TGTGCCAGCAGCGCTGGCTCAGGGTTACCCCTCCACTTT	CASSAGSGLPLHF
TRBD1	18	few	TRBV4-2	TRBJ1-3	TGTGCCAGCAGCCAGGCTACAGGGGCCCTTCCCTCTGGAAACACCATATATTTT	CASSQATGALPSGNTIYF
TRBD2	14	.	TRBV28	TRBJ2-1	TGTGCCAGCAGTCTCGGGACTAGCGGGTGGAAGCAGTTCTTC	CASSLGTSGWKQFF
TRBD1	14	.	TRBV9	TRBJ2-7	TGTGCCAGCAGCGCCCGGGACAGGGGTTACGAGCAGTACTTC	CASSARDRGYEQYF
TRBD2	17	.	TRBV5-1	TRBJ2-5	TGCGCCAGCAGCTGGACTAGCGGGGGAACTATTCAAGAGACCCAGTACTTC	CASSWTSGGTIQETQYF
.	14	.	TRBV19	TRBJ1-1	TGTGCCAGTAAAGTGATCCAACCGGACACTGAAGCTTTCTTT	CASKVIQPDTEAFF
.	16	.	TRBV19	TRBJ1-1	TGTGCCAGTAGTATGAGGCGAGGGGCGACGAACACTGAAGCTTTCTTT	CASSMRRGATNTEAFF
.	17	.	TRBV5-4	TRBJ2-1	TGTGCCAGCAGCTTTCCCCTTGGTGGGAGAAGGGCCAATGAGCAGTTCTTC	CASSFPLGGRRANEQFF
TRBD1	12	few	TRBV5-4	TRBJ1-1	TGTGCCAGCAGCGCCGGGACAGGGGTAGCTTTCTTT	CASSAGTGVAFF
.	14	.	TRBV15	TRBJ2-7	TGTGCCACCAGCAGAGGCGCAGGAGAATACGAGCAGTACTTC	CATSRGAGEYEQYF
.	15	.	TRBV7-9	TRBJ1-1	TGTGCCAGCAGCTTAGGGGGGGCAGCGAACACTGAAGCTTTCTTT	CASSLGGAANTEAFF
.	14	once	TRBV25-1	TRBJ2-2	TGTGCCAGCAGTGAGGGGGCTGACGCCGGGGAGCTGTTTTTT	CASSEGADAGELFF
TRBD2	14	.	TRBV28	TRBJ2-7	TGTGCCAGCAGTTTTATAGCGGGAGAACTCGAGCAGTACTTC	CASSFIAGELEQYF
TRBD1	16	.	TRBV5-3	TRBJ2-7	TGTGCCAGAAGCCTACCCGGGACAGGGCCCTCCTACGAGCAGTACTTC	CARSLPGTGPSYEQYF
TRBD1	15	.	TRBV4-1	TRBJ2-7	TGCGCCAGCAGCCAAGCGCCGGGACAGGGTCGCGAGCAGTACTTC	CASSQAPGQGREQYF